This TCR beta chain was documented in a study of T-cell memory formation after mild COVID-19. Study-level information: For the most part, TCR clusters were specific to one donor.

This clonotype was seen a few times. Its antigen remains unidentified. CDR1 is SGHTA and CDR2 is FQGTGA in the germline V gene. V was cut by 5 bases and J by 5 bases, with 12 bases left in between. This CDR3 is built from 13 residues. 5'RACE primed from the constant segment yielded TCR alpha and TCR beta cDNA libraries bearing sample barcodes and UMIs. One entry per CDR3 protein results from TCRdb running MiXCR on the 5' RACE reads. The sample records around 300,000 distinct CDR3 sequences, around 13% being singletons. Whole-study findings and limits: Largely, contracting CD4+ clones fell within CM and EM, and contracting CD8+ clones within EMRA. Day 37-peaking second-wave clones had unconfirmed SARS-CoV-2 specificity.

The TCR was taken from a man between 18 and 35 years old who had mild COVID-19 (a few samples of this study predate the infection). Cell type and time point are not known. Material for sequencing was PBMCs or a T cell subset sorted from them (not recorded which). This sequence joins TRBV7-3 and TRBJ1-1, with D unresolved. Written as DNA, the CDR3 is TGTGCCAGCAGCGATAGGGTAGGGACTGAAGCTTTCTTT. It yields the protein CASSDRVGTEAFF.